The 4 T cell receptor beta chains reported below all come from one sample, sequenced in a study of CD8+ T cells in alopecia areata. Treatment of the sample: oral pan-JAK inhibitor, 5-10 mg twice daily. Extracted RNA was reverse transcribed into cDNA, the sequencing template. Measured with immunoSEQ multiplex PCR; TCRdb has only the in-frame clones, and not every one. The table lists 200,000 or so clones, more than 45% of them singletons. The material was CD4+ T cells sorted from blood, obtained at week 24, from a patient treated with tofacitinib. The receptors derive from a human donor with alopecia areata.

The genes are TRBV9 and TRBJ2-3; 9 bases line up with TRBD2. V was clipped by 0 bases and J by 2 bases; unmatched bases: 4. The CDR3 is 16 residues long. Germline V gives CDR1 SGDLS, CDR2 YYNGEE. CDR3 sequence (DNA): TGTGCCAGCAGCGTAGCTAGCGGGGTGACCACAGATACGCAGTATTTT. Translation: CASSVASGVTTDTQYF.

The V call is TRBV11-2, the J call TRBJ2-1; no definite D call. The V end was cut by 1 base, the J end by 4 bases, with 11 bases between. This CDR3 has 15 residues. Germline V gene data show CDR1 as SGHAT and CDR2 as FQNNGV. The CDR3 nucleotides are TGTGCCAGCAGCTTAGTGGGCACGAAATACAATGAGCAGTTCTTC. Protein product: CASSLVGTKYNEQFF.

V and J are TRBV5-1 and TRBJ2-2, with D unclear. The CDR3 has 14 residues. The V end was cut by 0 bases, the J end by 6 bases, with 9 bases between. CDR1 and CDR2 (germline): SGHRS, YFSETQ. CDR3 sequence (DNA): TGCGCCAGCAGCTTGGACCTAGAGGCCGGGGAGCTGTTTTTT. This gives the protein CASSLDLEAGELFF. The entire variable domain, with the rest obtained from reference TRBV5-1 and TRBJ2-2, is as follows: KAGVTQTPRYLIKTRGQQVTLSCSPISGHRSVSWYQQTPGQGLQFLFEYFSETQRNKGNFPGRFSGRQFSNSRSEMNVSTLELGDSALYLCASSLDLEAGELFFGEGSRLTVL.

The chain recombines TRBV9 with TRBJ2-1; 9 bases match TRBD2. CDR3 length equals 15 residues. V was pared by 4 bases and J by 6 bases, with 8 bases of the junction left unmatched. Germline CDR1 SGDLS, CDR2 YYNGEE. The CDR3 DNA follows: TGTGCCAGCAGCCCCCGACTAGCGGTACCCAATGAGCAGTTCTTC. This sequence encodes CASSPRLAVPNEQFF.